These T cell receptor beta chains were read from a single sample in a study of T cell clones after liver transplantation. Some clones are missing from TCRdb's copy, which holds only in-frame ones; the method was immunoSEQ multiplex PCR. This sample has approximately 12,000 clones, with under 75% found just once. The sequenced sample was CD8+ T cells from blood, obtained at the 22-month timepoint. These receptors were obtained from a human patient who received a liver transplant. Some of the T cells might come from the graft donor. Each CDR3 is given with its conserved first and last residue. Fields, in order: J gene, V gene, clone size, D gene, CDR3 protein, CDR3 DNA. A D gene is named only where the DNA matches it firmly. Clone size is given for some rows only: seen once, a few or many times, or a class if the clone is expanded.

J gene: TRBJ2-7; V gene: TRBV19; clone size: NA; D gene: TRBD2; CDR3 protein: CASSPTSGDSYEQYF; CDR3 DNA: TGTGCCAGTAGTCCAACTAGCGGGGACTCCTACGAGCAGTACTTC
J gene: TRBJ1-2; V gene: TRBV6-1; clone size: NA; D gene: NA; CDR3 protein: CASSESQGLNYGYTF; CDR3 DNA: TGTGCCAGCAGTGAAAGTCAGGGCCTTAACTATGGCTACACCTTC
J gene: TRBJ2-7; V gene: TRBV7-9; clone size: NA; D gene: NA; CDR3 protein: CASTHALGGHEQYF; CDR3 DNA: TGTGCCAGCACCCATGCGTTGGGGGGCCACGAGCAGTACTTC
J gene: TRBJ2-3; V gene: TRBV27; clone size: once; D gene: TRBD1; CDR3 protein: CASSLTGKRGAQYF; CDR3 DNA: TGTGCCAGCAGTTTGACAGGGAAAAGAGGTGCGCAGTATTTT
J gene: TRBJ2-7; V gene: TRBV27; clone size: NA; D gene: NA; CDR3 protein: CASSLIGASYEQYF; CDR3 DNA: TGTGCCAGCAGTTTAATAGGGGCCTCCTACGAGCAGTACTTC
J gene: TRBJ2-1; V gene: TRBV9; clone size: few; D gene: NA; CDR3 protein: CASSVSSASYNEQFF; CDR3 DNA: TGTGCCAGCAGCGTGTCTAGCGCCTCCTACAATGAGCAGTTCTTC
J gene: TRBJ1-1; V gene: TRBV7-6; clone size: NA; D gene: NA; CDR3 protein: CASSIHTGSTEAFF; CDR3 DNA: TGTGCCAGCAGCATCCATACAGGGAGTACTGAAGCTTTCTTT
J gene: TRBJ1-5; V gene: TRBV7-9; clone size: NA; D gene: NA; CDR3 protein: CASSLDGQPQHF; CDR3 DNA: TGTGCCAGCAGCTTAGACGGACAGCCCCAGCATTTT
J gene: TRBJ1-1; V gene: TRBV6-5; clone size: NA; D gene: NA; CDR3 protein: CASSYSEGARGEAFF; CDR3 DNA: TGTGCCAGCAGTTACTCCGAGGGTGCCAGGGGCGAAGCTTTCTTT
J gene: TRBJ2-7; V gene: TRBV9; clone size: NA; D gene: TRBD1; CDR3 protein: CASSLRTGSPYEQYF; CDR3 DNA: TGTGCCAGCAGCCTAAGGACAGGAAGTCCCTACGAGCAGTACTTC